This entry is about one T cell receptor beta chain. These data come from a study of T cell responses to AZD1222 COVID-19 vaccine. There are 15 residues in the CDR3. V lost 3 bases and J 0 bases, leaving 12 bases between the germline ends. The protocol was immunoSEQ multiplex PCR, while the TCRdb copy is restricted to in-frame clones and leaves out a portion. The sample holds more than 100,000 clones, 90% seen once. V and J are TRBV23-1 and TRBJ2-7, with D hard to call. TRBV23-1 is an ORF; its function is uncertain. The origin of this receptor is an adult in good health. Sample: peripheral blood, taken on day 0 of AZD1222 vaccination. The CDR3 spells CASSHPHESSYEQYF. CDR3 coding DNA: TGCGCCAGCAGTCACCCCCATGAAAGCTCCTACGAGCAGTACTTC.